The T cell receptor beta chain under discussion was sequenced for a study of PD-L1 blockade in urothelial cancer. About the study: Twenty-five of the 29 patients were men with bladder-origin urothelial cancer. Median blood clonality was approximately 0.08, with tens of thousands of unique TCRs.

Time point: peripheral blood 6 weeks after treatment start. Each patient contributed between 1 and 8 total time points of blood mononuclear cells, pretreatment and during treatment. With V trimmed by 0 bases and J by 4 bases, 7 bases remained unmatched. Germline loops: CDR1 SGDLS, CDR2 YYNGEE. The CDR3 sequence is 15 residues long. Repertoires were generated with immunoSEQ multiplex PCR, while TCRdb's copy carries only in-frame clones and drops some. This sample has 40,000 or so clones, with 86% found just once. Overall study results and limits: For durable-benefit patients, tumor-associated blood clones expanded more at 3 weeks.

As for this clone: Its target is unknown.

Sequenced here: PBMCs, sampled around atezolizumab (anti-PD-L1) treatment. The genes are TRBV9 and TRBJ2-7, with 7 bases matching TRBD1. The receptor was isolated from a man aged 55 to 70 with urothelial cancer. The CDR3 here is CASSVGQGETYEQYF. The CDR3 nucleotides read TGTGCCAGCAGCGTAGGGCAGGGGGAAACTTACGAGCAGTACTTC.